This TCR beta chain was captured in a study of T cells in Graves' hyperthyroidism and ophthalmopathy. The CDR3 regions of TCR beta were amplified from RNA transcripts. First-round RT-PCR with HTBI primers amplified the TCR CDR3 region. TCRdb re-called the multiplex PCR reads with MiXCR, one entry per CDR3 protein. In the table there are 750,000 to 900,000 distinct CDR3 sequences, 35% to 40% of which are singletons. Overall study findings and caveats: Appearing also in blood were most of the thyroid clonotypes expanded above 0.001.

This clonotype was counted at least ten times. The antigen remains unidentified. V dropped 3 bases and J dropped 0 bases, with 5 bases sitting between them. The CDR3 is 13 amino acids. Germline CDR1 SQVTM, CDR2 ANQGSEA. Aged 18 to 65, the patients had hyperthyroidism that was newly diagnosed and had lasted under 2 months. Diagnoses used clinical symptoms, serum thyroxine and TRAb, thyroid ultrasound and orbital computed tomography. PBMCs were collected from an approximately 10 ml volume of fresh peripheral blood. The sequence was obtained from a man younger than 30 with Graves' hyperthyroidism. The material sequenced was blood. The V gene is TRBV29-1, the J gene TRBJ1-4, with D possibly being TRBD1 (5 bases). The CDR3 sequence: CSVEGPTNEKLFF. The CDR3 DNA is TGCAGCGTTGAGGGACCAACTAATGAAAAACTGTTTTTT.